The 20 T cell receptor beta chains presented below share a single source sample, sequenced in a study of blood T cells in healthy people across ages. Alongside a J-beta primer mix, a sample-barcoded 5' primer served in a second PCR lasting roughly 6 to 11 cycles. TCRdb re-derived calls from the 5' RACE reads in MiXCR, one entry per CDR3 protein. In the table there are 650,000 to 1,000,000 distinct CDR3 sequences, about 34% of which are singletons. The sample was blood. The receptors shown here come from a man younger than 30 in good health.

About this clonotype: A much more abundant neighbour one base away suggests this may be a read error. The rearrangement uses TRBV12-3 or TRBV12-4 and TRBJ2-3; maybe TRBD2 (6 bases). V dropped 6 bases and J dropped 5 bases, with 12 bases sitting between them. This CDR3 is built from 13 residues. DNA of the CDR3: TGTGCCAGCAGGACCGTGGGGGGAGATACGCAGTATTTT. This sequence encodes CASRTVGGDTQYF.

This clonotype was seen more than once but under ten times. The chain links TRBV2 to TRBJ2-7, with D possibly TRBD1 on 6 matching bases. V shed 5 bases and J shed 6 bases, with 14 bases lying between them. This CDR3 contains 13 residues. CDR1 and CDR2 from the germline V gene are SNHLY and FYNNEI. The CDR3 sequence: CASSNRDLREQYF. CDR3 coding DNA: TGTGCCAGCAGTAACAGGGACCTGCGCGAGCAGTACTTC.

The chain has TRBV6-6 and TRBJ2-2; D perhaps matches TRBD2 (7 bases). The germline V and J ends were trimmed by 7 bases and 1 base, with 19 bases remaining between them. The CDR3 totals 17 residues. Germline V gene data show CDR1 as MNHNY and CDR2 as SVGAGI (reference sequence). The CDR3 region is CASISSGGGKNTGELFF. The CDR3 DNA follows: TGTGCCAGCATCTCTTCGGGCGGGGGCAAGAACACCGGGGAGCTGTTTTTT.

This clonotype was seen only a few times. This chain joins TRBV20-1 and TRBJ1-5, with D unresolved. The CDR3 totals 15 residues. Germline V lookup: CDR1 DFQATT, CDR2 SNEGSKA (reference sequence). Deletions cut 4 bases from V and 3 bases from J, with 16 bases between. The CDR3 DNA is TGCAGTGCTACAAATCTGAGGGATAACAATCAGCCCCAGCATTTT. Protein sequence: CSATNLRDNNQPQHF.

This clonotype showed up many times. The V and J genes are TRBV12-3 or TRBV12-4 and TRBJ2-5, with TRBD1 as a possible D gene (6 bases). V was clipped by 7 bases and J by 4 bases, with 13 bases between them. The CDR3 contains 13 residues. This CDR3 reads CASNTGYGETQYF. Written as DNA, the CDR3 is TGTGCCAGCAACACAGGGTACGGAGAGACCCAGTACTTC.

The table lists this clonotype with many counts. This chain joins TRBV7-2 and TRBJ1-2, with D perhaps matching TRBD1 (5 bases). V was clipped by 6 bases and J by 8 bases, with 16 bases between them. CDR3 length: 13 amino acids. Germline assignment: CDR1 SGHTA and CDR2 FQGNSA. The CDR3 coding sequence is TGTGCCAGCAGTTTGGTCCAGGGTGAGGGCTACACCTTC. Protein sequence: CASSLVQGEGYTF.

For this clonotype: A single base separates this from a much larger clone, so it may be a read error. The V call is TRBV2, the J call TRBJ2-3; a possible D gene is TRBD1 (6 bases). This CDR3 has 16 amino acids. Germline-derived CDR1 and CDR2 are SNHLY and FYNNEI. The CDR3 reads CASSATRASSTGTQYF. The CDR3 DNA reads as TGTGCCAGCAGTGCCACGAGAGCTAGTTCGACAGGTACGCAGTATTTT.

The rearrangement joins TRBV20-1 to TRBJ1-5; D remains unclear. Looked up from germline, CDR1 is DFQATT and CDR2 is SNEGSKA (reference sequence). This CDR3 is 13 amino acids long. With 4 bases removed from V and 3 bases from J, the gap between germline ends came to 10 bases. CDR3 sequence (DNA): TGCAGTGCTACCGGGGTAGACAATCAGCCCCAGCATTTT. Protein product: CSATGVDNQPQHF.

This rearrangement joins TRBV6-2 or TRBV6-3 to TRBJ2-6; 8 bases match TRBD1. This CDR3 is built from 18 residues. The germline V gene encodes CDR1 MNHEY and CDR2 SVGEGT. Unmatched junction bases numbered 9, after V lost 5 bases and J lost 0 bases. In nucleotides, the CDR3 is TGTGCCAGCAGTGACGGACAGGGAACCTACTCTGGGGCCAACGTCCTGACTTTC. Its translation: CASSDGQGTYSGANVLTF.

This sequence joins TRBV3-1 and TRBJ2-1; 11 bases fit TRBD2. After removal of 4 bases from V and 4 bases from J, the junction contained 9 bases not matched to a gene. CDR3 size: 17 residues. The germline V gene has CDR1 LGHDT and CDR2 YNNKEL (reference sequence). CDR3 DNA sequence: TGTGCCAGCAGCCGGTCTAGCGGGGGGATCCTATACAATGAGCAGTTCTTC. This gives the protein CASSRSSGGILYNEQFF.

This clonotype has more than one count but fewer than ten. The chain's CDR3 is CSARDLSGNQPQHF. The CDR3 coding sequence is TGCAGTGCTAGAGATCTCTCAGGGAATCAGCCCCAGCATTTT. This chain links TRBV20-1 with TRBJ1-5; TRBD1 might be the D (5 bases). Looked up from germline, CDR1 is DFQATT and CDR2 is SNEGSKA (reference sequence). Trimming stripped 0 bases from V and 4 bases from J, with 10 bases between. The CDR3 consists of 14 residues.

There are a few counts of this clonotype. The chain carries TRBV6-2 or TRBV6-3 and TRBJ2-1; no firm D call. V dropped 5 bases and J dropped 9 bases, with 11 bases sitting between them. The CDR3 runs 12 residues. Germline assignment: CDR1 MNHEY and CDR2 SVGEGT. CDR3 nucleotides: TGTGCCAGCAGTCGATCGGTAGGTGAGCAGTTCTTC. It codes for CASSRSVGEQFF.

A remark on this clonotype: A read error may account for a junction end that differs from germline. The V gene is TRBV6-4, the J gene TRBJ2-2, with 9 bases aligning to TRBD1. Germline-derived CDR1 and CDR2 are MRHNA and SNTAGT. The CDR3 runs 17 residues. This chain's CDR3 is CARSGRWTGDCAGELFF. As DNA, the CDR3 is TGTGCCCGCAGTGGGAGGTGGACAGGGGATTGCGCCGGGGAGCTGTTTTTT.

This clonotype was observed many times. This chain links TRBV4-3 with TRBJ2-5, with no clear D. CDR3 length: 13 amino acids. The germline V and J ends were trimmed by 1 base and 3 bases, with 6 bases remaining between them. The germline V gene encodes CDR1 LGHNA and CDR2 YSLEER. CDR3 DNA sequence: TGCGCCAGCAGCCAAGCTGGAGAAGAGACCCAGTACTTC. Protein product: CASSQAGEETQYF.

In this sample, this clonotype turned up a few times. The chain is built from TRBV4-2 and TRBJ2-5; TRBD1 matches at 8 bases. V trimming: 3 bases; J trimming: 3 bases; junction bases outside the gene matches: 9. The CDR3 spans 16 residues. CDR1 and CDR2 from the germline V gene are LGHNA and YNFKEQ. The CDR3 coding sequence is TGTGCCAGCAGCCACAGATCCGGGACAGGAAAAGAGACCCAGTACTTC. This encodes CASSHRSGTGKETQYF.

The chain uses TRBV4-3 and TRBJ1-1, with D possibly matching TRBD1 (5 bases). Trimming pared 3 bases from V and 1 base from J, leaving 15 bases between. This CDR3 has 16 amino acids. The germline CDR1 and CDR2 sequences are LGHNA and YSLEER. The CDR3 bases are TGCGCCAGCAGCCAGGAGACCGGGGACCCGAACACTGAAGCTTTCTTT. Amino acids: CASSQETGDPNTEAFF.

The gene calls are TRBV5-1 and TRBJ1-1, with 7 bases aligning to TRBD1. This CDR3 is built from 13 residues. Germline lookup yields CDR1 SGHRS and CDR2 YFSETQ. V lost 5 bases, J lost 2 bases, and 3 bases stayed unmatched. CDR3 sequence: CASRRGLNTEAFF. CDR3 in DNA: TGCGCCAGCAGGAGGGGGCTAAACACTGAAGCTTTCTTT.

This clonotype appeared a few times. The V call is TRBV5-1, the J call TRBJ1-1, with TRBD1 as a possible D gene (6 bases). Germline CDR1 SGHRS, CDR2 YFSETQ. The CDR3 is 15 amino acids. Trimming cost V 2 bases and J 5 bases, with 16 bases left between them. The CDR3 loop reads CASSFYGGEGTEAFF. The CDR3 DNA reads TGCGCCAGCAGCTTTTATGGGGGCGAGGGAACTGAAGCTTTCTTT.

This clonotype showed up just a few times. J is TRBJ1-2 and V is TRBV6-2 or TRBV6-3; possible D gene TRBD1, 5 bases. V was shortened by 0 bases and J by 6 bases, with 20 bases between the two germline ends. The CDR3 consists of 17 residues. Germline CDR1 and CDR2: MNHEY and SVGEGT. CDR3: CASSYSRGPPGKNGYTF. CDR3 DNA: TGTGCCAGCAGTTACTCGAGAGGCCCCCCAGGGAAGAATGGCTACACCTTC.

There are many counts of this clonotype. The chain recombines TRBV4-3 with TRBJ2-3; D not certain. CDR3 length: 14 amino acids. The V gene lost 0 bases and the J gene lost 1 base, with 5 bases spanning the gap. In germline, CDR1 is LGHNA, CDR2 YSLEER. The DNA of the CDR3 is TGCGCCAGCAGCCAAGATGGCCGCACAGATACGCAGTATTTT. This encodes CASSQDGRTDTQYF.